This TCR beta chain derives from a study of T cell responses to AZD1222 COVID-19 vaccine. Sequencing used immunoSEQ multiplex PCR; TCRdb keeps in-frame clones, though not all of them. The sample includes some 150,000 clones, 85% to 90% of them seen just once. This clone was recorded once. Its antigen is undetermined. Study-level findings and limits: Mostly white British, mostly female donors; authors suggested clonal diversity may be underestimated. Spike regions recognized by vaccine-associated CD4 TCRs spanned the protein, led by 160-218 and 743-854. Two AZD1222 doses significantly raised spike-specific TCR breadth and depth over controls.

This CDR3 is built from 16 residues. The germline gives CDR1 LNHNV, CDR2 YYDKDF (reference sequence). Trimming cost V 0 bases and J 4 bases; bases outside gene matches: 6. This receptor was taken from an adult who received the AZD1222 COVID-19 vaccine. Here the sequenced sample was peripheral blood, taken 28 days after the second AZD1222 dose. The chain employs TRBV15 and TRBJ2-7; 10 bases map to TRBD1. CDR3 DNA: TGTGCCACCAGCAGAGAGGGGGGGACAGGGGTTTACGAGCAGTACTTC. The encoded protein is CATSREGGTGVYEQYF.